These T cell receptor beta chains were read from a single sample in a study of molecular identifiers for immune sequencing clone quantification. A single record per CDR3 protein comes from TCRdb applying MiXCR to the PCR reads. This sample yields 350,000 or so distinct CDR3 sequences, of which about 20% are seen a single time; 0.81% belongs to the top ten. Sequencing used naive CD8+ T cells from blood, with Jurkat cell RNA spiked in. The receptors stem from a human donor in good health. Some libraries in this study had Jurkat cell RNA spiked in. Each CDR3 is given with its conserved first and last residue. Fields, in order: CDR3 protein, CDR3 DNA, clone size, J gene, D gene, V gene. The D gene is left open where the match is weak. Part of the rows lack a size; the others show once, few, many or a class for expanded clones.

CSARGPGQDNYEQYF TGCAGTGCTAGAGGTCCGGGACAGGATAACTACGAGCAGTACTTC many TRBJ2-7 TRBD1 TRBV20-1
CASRSRGDSYEQYF TGTGCCAGCAGATCACGGGGGGATTCTTACGAGCAGTACTTC few TRBJ2-7 TRBD2 TRBV6-2/TRBV6-3
CASSIDRSGVADTQYF TGTGCCAGTAGTATAGACCGTAGCGGAGTCGCAGATACGCAGTATTTT many TRBJ2-3 - TRBV19
CASSLAGGPYSNQPQHF TGTGCCAGCAGTTTAGCAGGGGGCCCATATAGCAATCAGCCCCAGCATTTT many TRBJ1-5 TRBD1 TRBV27
CASSLSRGSTNEKLFF TGTGCCAGCAGTTTATCGCGAGGTTCAACTAATGAAAAACTGTTTTTT many TRBJ1-4 - TRBV27
CASSSGPQGGTDTQYF TGTGCCAGCTCATCCGGGCCCCAGGGGGGCACAGATACGCAGTATTTT many TRBJ2-3 TRBD1 TRBV18
CASSLEQGMNTEAFF TGTGCCAGCAGCTTAGAACAGGGAATGAACACTGAAGCTTTCTTT many TRBJ1-1 - TRBV7-9
CASSQGESGFGNYGYTF TGCGCCAGCAGCCAAGGAGAATCCGGGTTCGGTAACTATGGCTACACCTTC few TRBJ1-2 - TRBV4-1
CARRPLRGTIYF TGTGCCAGACGTCCCCTGCGGGGCACCATATATTTT many TRBJ1-3 - TRBV21-1
CASSLGGLNTEAFF TGTGCCAGCAGTTTAGGGGGACTGAACACTGAAGCTTTCTTT many TRBJ1-1 - TRBV12-3/TRBV12-4
CASSQGQGVYNEQFF TGCGCCAGCAGCCAAGGACAGGGGGTTTACAATGAGCAGTTCTTC many TRBJ2-1 TRBD1 TRBV4-1
CASSLGLETDTQYF TGTGCCAGCAGCTTAGGACTAGAGACAGATACGCAGTATTTT - TRBJ2-3 - TRBV13
CASSYNRGRISNEQFF TGTGCCAGCAGCTATAACAGGGGGCGCATCAGTAATGAGCAGTTCTTC many TRBJ2-1 TRBD1 TRBV7-9
CASSQESGRESGYTF TGTGCCAGCAGCCAAGAGTCGGGGAGGGAAAGTGGCTACACCTTC many TRBJ1-2 - TRBV14
CASSLWPYSNQPQHF TGTGCCAGCAGCTTATGGCCGTATAGCAATCAGCCCCAGCATTTT few TRBJ1-5 - TRBV7-2
CATSDGSGGTDTQYF TGTGCCACCAGTGATGGGAGCGGAGGCACAGATACGCAGTATTTT many TRBJ2-3 - TRBV24-1
CASRYRTPAYGYTF TGTGCCAGCAGATATCGGACACCAGCATATGGCTACACCTTC many TRBJ1-2 - TRBV28
CASSYGSFGETQYF TGTGCCAGCAGTTACGGGTCCTTTGGGGAGACCCAGTACTTC - TRBJ2-5 - TRBV6-2/TRBV6-3
CASSRVGTSRFYEQYF TGTGCCAGCAGCCGAGTAGGGACTAGCAGATTCTACGAGCAGTACTTC few TRBJ2-7 TRBD2 TRBV11-2
CASSSPGALYEQYF TGTGCCAGCAGCTCCCCAGGGGCTCTCTACGAGCAGTACTTC few TRBJ2-7 - TRBV7-9
CASSQDNKGPNSYEQYF TGCGCCAGCAGCCAAGACAACAAGGGACCGAACTCCTACGAGCAGTACTTC - TRBJ2-7 - TRBV4-3
CASSRQGNNYGYTF TGTGCCAGCAGCCGACAGGGAAACAACTATGGCTACACCTTC few TRBJ1-2 TRBD1 TRBV6-2/TRBV6-3
CASVRGREQETQYF TGTGCCAGCGTAAGGGGGCGCGAACAAGAGACCCAGTACTTC many TRBJ2-5 TRBD1 TRBV6-6
CASSLAGVGGEQFF TGTGCCAGCAGTTTAGCGGGAGTGGGGGGGGAGCAGTTCTTC few TRBJ2-1 TRBD2 TRBV12-3/TRBV12-4
CATSGGSYNEQFF TGTGCCACCAGCGGGGGCTCCTACAATGAGCAGTTCTTC - TRBJ2-1 - TRBV24-1
CASGSMGASTDTQYF TGTGCTAGTGGTTCAATGGGGGCGAGCACAGATACGCAGTATTTT - TRBJ2-3 - TRBV12-5
CSVTSVDTQYF TGCAGCGTCACTAGCGTGGATACGCAGTATTTT many TRBJ2-3 TRBD2 TRBV29-1
CASSLTTGRSNTGELFF TGTGCCAGCAGTTTAACAACGGGGCGGTCGAACACCGGGGAGCTGTTTTTT - TRBJ2-2 - TRBV27
CAWMGQGSGNTIYF TGTGCCTGGATGGGACAGGGGTCTGGAAACACCATATATTTT many TRBJ1-3 TRBD1 TRBV30
CASRDGNSYEQYF TGTGCCAGCAGGGACGGAAACTCCTACGAGCAGTACTTC few TRBJ2-7 - TRBV6-2/TRBV6-3
CASTQYSNQPQHF TGTGCCAGTACCCAATATAGCAATCAGCCCCAGCATTTT few TRBJ1-5 - TRBV19
CASSSEQRGSSYNEQFF TGCGCCAGCAGCTCGGAACAGCGGGGGAGCTCCTACAATGAGCAGTTCTTC few TRBJ2-1 TRBD2 TRBV5-1
CASSQDKQGTDTQYF TGCGCCAGCAGCCAAGATAAGCAGGGAACAGATACGCAGTATTTT many TRBJ2-3 - TRBV4-3
CASLDPLEDSPLHF TGTGCCAGCTTGGACCCACTCGAGGATTCACCCCTCCACTTT - TRBJ1-6 - TRBV6-2/TRBV6-3
CASTGGRGRGSNQPQHF TGCGCCAGCACGGGGGGTCGGGGTCGCGGCAGCAATCAGCCCCAGCATTTT - TRBJ1-5 - TRBV5-1
CAWSRSTDTQYF TGTGCCTGGAGTCGGAGCACAGATACGCAGTATTTT many TRBJ2-3 - TRBV30
CASSLGVGLYNEQFF TGTGCCAGCAGTTTAGGGGTAGGCCTTTACAATGAGCAGTTCTTC many TRBJ2-1 - TRBV12-3/TRBV12-4
CASGRDPPYEQYF TGTGCCAGCGGCCGGGATCCCCCCTACGAGCAGTACTTC many TRBJ2-7 - TRBV28
CASSLMERGLNTEAFF TGTGCCAGCAGTTTAATGGAACGGGGGTTGAACACTGAAGCTTTCTTT many TRBJ1-1 - TRBV28
CASSRGNTGELFF TGTGCCAGCTCGAGAGGGAACACCGGGGAGCTGTTTTTT many TRBJ2-2 - TRBV28